The 2 T cell receptor beta chains below come from one sample, sequenced in a study of cytomegalovirus exposure and HLA in healthy donors. Primers: 60 Vbeta forward and 13 Jbeta reverse. This table comes from immunoSEQ multiplex PCR, and its TCRdb copy is limited to in-frame clones, with some not included. Of 150,000 to 180,000 clones in the sample, approximately 80% were seen once. Source material: PBMCs. The receptors shown here come from a woman between 50 and 59 years old in good health and CMV-seropositive.

This chain links TRBV5-6 with TRBJ1-3, with TRBD1 matching 7 bases. The CDR3 contains 16 residues. Germline CDR1 SGHDT, CDR2 YYEEEE. V was clipped by 2 bases and J by 0 bases; unmatched bases: 5. The CDR3 DNA sequence: TGTGCCAGCAGCTTAGGGGGCTTTAGCTCTGGAAACACCATATATTTT. Its translation: CASSLGGFSSGNTIYF.

This chain links TRBV10-2 with TRBJ2-1; 8 nucleotides align to TRBD2. This CDR3 contains 15 residues. V lost 6 bases and J lost 9; bases outside the gene matches: 13. Germline assignment: CDR1 WSHSY and CDR2 SAAADI. CDR3 DNA: TGCGCCAGCAGAGCCCCGGGACTAGTTTCGCCTGAGCAGTTCTTC. This codes for CASRAPGLVSPEQFF.